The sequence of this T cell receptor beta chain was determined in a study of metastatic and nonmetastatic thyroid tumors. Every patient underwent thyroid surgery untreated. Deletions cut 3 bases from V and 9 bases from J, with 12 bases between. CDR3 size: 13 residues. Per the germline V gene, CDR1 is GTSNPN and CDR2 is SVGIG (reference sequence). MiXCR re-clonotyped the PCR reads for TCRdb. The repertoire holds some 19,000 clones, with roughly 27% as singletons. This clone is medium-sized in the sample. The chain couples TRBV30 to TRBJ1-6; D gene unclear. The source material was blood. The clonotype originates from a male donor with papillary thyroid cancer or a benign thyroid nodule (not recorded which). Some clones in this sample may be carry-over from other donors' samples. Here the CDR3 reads CAWRTPVGSPLHF. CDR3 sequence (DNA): TGTGCCTGGAGGACTCCCGTTGGTTCACCCCTCCACTTT. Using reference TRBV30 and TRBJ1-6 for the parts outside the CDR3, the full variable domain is SQTIHQWPATLVQPVGSPLSLECTVEGTSNPNLYWYRQAAGRGLQLLFYSVGIGQISSEVPQNLSASRPQDRQFILSSKKLLLSDSGFYLCAWRTPVGSPLHFGNGTRLTVT.